The T cell receptor (beta chain) described here comes from a study of blood T cell repertoires in COVID-19. Study-level information: Nucleic acid was either cDNA or gDNA, and it came from T cells, B-cell-depleted T cells, or PBMCs.

Sequencing used immunoSEQ multiplex PCR; TCRdb keeps in-frame clones, though not all of them. The sample lists over 80,000 clones, about 87% seen once, with about 20% in the top ten. The V segment lost 4 bases and the J segment 8 bases; nucleotides outside the gene matches: 4. This CDR3 contains 13 residues. The germline CDR1 and CDR2 sequences are SGHRS and YFSETQ. This chain connects TRBV5-1 to TRBJ2-1, with 9 bases matching TRBD1. The TCR originated in a human donor in a cohort sampled during active COVID-19. Material for sequencing was peripheral blood. This chain's CDR3 is CASSTGQGYEQFF. The CDR3 DNA is TGCGCCAGCAGCACGGGACAGGGATATGAGCAGTTCTTC.